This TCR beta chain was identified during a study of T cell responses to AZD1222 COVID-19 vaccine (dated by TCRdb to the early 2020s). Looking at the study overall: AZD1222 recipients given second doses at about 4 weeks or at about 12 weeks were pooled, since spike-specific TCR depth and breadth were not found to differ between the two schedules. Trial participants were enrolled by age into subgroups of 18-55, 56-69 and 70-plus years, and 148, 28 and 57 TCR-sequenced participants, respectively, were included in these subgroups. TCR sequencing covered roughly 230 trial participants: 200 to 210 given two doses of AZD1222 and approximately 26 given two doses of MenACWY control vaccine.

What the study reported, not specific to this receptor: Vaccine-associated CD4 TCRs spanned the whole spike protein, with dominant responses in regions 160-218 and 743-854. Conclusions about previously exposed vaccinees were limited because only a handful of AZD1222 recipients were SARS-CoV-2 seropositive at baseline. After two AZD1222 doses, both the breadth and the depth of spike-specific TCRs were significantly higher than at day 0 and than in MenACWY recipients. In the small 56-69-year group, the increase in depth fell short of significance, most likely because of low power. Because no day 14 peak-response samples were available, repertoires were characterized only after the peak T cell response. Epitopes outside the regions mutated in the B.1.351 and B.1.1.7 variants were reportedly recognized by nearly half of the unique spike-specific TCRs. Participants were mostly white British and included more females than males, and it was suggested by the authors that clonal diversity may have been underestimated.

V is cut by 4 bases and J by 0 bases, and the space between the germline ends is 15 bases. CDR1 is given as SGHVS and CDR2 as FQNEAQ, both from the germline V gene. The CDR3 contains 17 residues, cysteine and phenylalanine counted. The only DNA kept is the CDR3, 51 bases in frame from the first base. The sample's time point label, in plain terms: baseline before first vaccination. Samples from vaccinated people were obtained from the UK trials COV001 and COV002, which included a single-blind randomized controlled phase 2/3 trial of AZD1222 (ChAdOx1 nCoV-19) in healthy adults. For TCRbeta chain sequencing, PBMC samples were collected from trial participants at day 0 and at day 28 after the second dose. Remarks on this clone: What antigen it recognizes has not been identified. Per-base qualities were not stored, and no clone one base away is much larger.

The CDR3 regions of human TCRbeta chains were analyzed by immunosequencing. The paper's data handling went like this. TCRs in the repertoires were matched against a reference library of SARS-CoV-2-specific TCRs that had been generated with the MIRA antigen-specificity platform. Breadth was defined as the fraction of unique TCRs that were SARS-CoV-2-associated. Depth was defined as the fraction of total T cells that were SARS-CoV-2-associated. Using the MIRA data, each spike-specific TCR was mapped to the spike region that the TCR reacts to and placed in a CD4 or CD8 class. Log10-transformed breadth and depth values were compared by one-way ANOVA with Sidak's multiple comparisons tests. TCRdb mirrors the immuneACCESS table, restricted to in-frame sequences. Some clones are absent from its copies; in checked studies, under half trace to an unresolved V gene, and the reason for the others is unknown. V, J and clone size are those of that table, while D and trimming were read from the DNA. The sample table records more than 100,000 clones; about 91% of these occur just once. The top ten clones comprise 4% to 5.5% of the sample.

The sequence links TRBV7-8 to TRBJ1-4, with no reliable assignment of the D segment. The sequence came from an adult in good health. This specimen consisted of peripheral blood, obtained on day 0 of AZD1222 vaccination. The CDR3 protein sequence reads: CASSSPERTTTNEKLFF. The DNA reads TGTGCCAGCAGCTCCCCGGAGCGCACCACAACTAATGAAAAACTGTTTTTT.